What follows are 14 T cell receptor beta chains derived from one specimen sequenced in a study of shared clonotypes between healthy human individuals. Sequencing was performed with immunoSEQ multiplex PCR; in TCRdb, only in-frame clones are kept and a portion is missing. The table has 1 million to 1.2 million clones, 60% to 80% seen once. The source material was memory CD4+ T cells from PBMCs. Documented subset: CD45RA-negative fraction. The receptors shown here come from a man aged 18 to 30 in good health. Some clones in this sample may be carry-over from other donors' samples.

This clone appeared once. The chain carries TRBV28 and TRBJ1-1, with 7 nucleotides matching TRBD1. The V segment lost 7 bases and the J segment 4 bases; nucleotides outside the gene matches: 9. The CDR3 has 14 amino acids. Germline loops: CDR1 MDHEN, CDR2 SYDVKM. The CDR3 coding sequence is TGTGCCAGCATCTGGTCAGGGGGTTCCACTGAAGCTTTCTTT. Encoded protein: CASIWSGGSTEAFF.

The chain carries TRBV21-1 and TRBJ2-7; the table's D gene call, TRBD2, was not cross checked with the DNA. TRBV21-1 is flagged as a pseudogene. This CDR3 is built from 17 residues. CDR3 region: CAIDLAGGPPSSYEQYF. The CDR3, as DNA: TGTGCCATCGATCTAGCGGGAGGGCCCCCGAGCTCCTACGAGCAGTACTTC.

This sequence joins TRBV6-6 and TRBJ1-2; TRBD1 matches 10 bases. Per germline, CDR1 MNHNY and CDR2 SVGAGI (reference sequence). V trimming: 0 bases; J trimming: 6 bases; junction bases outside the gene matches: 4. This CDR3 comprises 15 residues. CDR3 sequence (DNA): TGTGCCAGCAGTTACTCGAGACAGGGGGCGGATGGCTACACCTTC. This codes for CASSYSRQGADGYTF.

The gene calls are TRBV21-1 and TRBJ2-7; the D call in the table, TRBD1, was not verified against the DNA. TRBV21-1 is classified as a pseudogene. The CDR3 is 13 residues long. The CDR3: CASSGRTNYEQYF. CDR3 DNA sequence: TGTGCCAGCAGCGGAAGGACAAACTACGAGCAGTACTTC.

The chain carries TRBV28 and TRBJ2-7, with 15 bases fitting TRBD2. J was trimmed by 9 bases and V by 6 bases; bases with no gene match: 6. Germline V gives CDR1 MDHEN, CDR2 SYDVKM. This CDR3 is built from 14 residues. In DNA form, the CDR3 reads TGTGCCAGCAGACTGGGACTAGCGGGAGGCGGGCAGTACTTC. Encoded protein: CASRLGLAGGGQYF.

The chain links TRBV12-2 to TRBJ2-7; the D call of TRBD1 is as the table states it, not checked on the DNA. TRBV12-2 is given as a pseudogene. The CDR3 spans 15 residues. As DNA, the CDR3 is TGTGCAAGTCGCTTAGTCCTCGCAGGGGGCTACGAGCAGTACTTC. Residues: CASRLVLAGGYEQYF.

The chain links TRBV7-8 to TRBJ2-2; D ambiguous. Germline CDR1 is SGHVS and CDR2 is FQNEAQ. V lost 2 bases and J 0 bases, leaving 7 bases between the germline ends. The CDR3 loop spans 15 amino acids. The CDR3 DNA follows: TGTGCCAGCAGCTTAAGACTCGCGAACACCGGGGAGCTGTTTTTT. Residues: CASSLRLANTGELFF.

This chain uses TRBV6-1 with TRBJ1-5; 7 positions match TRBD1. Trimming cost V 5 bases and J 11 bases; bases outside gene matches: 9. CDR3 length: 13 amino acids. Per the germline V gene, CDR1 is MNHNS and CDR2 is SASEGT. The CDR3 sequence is CASSQLLDRAQHF. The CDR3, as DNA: TGTGCCAGCAGTCAGTTACTTGACAGGGCCCAGCATTTT.

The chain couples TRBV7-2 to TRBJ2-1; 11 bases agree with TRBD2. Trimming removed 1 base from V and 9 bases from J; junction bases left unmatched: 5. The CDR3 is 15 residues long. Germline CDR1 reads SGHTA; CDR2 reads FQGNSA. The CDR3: CASSLGSGRAFEQFF. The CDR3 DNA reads TGTGCCAGCAGCTTAGGTAGCGGGAGGGCCTTTGAGCAGTTCTTC.

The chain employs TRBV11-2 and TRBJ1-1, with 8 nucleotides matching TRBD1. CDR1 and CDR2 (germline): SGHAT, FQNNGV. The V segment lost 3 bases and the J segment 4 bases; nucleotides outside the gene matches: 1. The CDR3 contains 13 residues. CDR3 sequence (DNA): TGTGCCAGCAGCTTCGACAGGGGCACTGAAGCTTTCTTT. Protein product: CASSFDRGTEAFF.

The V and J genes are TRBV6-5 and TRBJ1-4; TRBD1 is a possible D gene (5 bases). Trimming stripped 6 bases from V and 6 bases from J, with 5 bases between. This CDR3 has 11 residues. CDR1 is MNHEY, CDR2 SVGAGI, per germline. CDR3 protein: CASSRDEKLFF. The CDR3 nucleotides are TGTGCCAGCAGCAGGGATGAAAAACTGTTTTTT.

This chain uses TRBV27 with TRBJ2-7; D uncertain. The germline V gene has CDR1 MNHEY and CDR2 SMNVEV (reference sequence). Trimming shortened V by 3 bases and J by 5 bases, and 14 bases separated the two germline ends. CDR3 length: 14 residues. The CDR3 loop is CASSFRAEVNEQYF. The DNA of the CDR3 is TGTGCCAGCAGTTTTAGGGCAGAGGTCAACGAGCAGTACTTC.

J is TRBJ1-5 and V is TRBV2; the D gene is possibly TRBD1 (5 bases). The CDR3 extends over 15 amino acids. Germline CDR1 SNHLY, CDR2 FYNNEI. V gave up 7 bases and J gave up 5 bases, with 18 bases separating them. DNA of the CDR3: TGTGCCAGCACCGAAGCAACAGGCGGGGATCAGCCCCAGCATTTT. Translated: CASTEATGGDQPQHF.

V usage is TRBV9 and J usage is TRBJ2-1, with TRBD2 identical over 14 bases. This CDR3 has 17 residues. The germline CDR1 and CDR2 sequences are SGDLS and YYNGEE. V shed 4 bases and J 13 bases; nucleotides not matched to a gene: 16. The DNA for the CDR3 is TGTGCCAGCAGCCCTCAGGCCCCGGGACTAGCGGGAGCCTTCCAGTTCTTC. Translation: CASSPQAPGLAGAFQFF.